Below, 16 T cell receptor beta chains from the same sample are listed, as sequenced in a study of cytotoxic CD8 clonotypes in ibrutinib-treated CLL. Repertoires were generated with immunoSEQ multiplex PCR, while TCRdb's copy carries only in-frame clones and drops some. The top ten hold over 2.5% of the sample, which has around 160,000 clones, nearly 90% seen once. Source: PBMCs, taken at disease progression, from a patient treated with ibrutinib. All receptors come from a human donor with chronic lymphocytic leukemia.

This chain connects TRBV6-5 to TRBJ1-3, with a possible D match to TRBD1 (5 bases). Germline CDR1 MNHEY, CDR2 SVGAGI. The CDR3 is 14 amino acids. The V gene lost 2 bases and the J gene lost 2 bases, with 7 bases spanning the gap. The DNA of the CDR3 is TGTGCCAGCAGTTACCGGGGGGCTGGAAACACCATATATTTT. Amino acid sequence: CASSYRGAGNTIYF.

The chain combines TRBV29-1 with TRBJ1-2; no clear D. V lost 6 bases and J 7 bases, leaving 6 bases between the germline ends. The germline V gene encodes CDR1 SQVTM and CDR2 ANQGSEA. The CDR3 length is 9 residues. CDR3: CSVVPGYTF. CDR3 nucleotide sequence: TGCAGCGTCGTCCCTGGCTACACCTTC.

The rearrangement uses TRBV27 and TRBJ2-7; D not resolved. This CDR3 has 14 residues. Per the germline V gene, CDR1 is MNHEY and CDR2 is SMNVEV (reference sequence). Trimming took off 6 bases at V and 5 bases at J, with 17 bases between the two ends. CDR3 sequence reads: CASRDPAPIHEQYF. The CDR3 DNA reads TGTGCCAGCAGAGACCCGGCCCCAATCCACGAGCAGTACTTC.

This chain connects TRBV11-2 to TRBJ2-1; possible D gene TRBD1, 6 bases. This CDR3 region has 14 residues. V lost 6 bases, J lost 12 bases, and 21 bases lay in between. Germline V gives CDR1 SGHAT, CDR2 FQNNGV. DNA of the CDR3: TGTGCCAGCAGTTGGACAGAAGCCGCTTGGGGGCAGTTCTTC. Translating gives CASSWTEAAWGQFF.

This chain links TRBV19 with TRBJ1-3, with TRBD1 identical over 7 bases. This CDR3 is built from 15 residues. Trimming at V came to 4 bases and at J to 2 bases, leaving 5 bases not matched to a gene. CDR1 LNHDA and CDR2 SQIVND come from the germline V gene (reference sequence). CDR3 sequence (DNA): TGTGCCAGTAGTAGTCGCAGGGGGGCTGGAAACACCATATATTTT. This translates into CASSSRRGAGNTIYF.

This chain's CDR3 is CASSTGSFKTYEQYF. CDR3 nucleotide sequence: TGTGCCAGCTCAACCGGGTCCTTCAAGACCTACGAGCAGTACTTC. The V call is TRBV18, the J call TRBJ2-7; D not certain. Trimming left V 5 bases short and J 2 bases short, with 16 bases between. The V gene's germline CDR1 is KGHSH and CDR2 LQKENI. The CDR3 is made up of 15 amino acids.

In this sample, this clone turned up once. The chain recombines TRBV5-8 with TRBJ2-7, with 7 bases aligning to TRBD1. The CDR3 is made up of 15 amino acids. Germline CDR1 reads SGHTS; CDR2 reads YDEGEE. With V trimmed by 4 bases and J by 3 bases, 10 bases remained unmatched. CDR3 amino acids: CASSTGQPGIYEQYF. In DNA form, the CDR3 reads TGTGCCAGCAGCACGGGACAGCCTGGTATCTACGAGCAGTACTTC.

V gene TRBV11-2 combines with J gene TRBJ1-3; 9 bases align to TRBD1. V lost 2 bases to trimming and J lost 4 bases; unmatched junction nucleotides: 15. The germline V gene has CDR1 SGHAT and CDR2 FQNNGV. This CDR3 region has 19 residues. The CDR3 bases are TGTGCCAGCAGCTTACCCCGGGGACAGGGCATAGGGCGCGGAAACACCATATATTTT. It codes for CASSLPRGQGIGRGNTIYF.

The chain combines TRBV7-9 with TRBJ2-7, with 7 bases aligning to TRBD1. Germline V gene lookup returns CDR1 SEHNR and CDR2 FQNEAQ (reference sequence). V gave up 8 bases and J gave up 0 bases; unmatched junction bases: 7. The CDR3 covers 14 residues. This CDR3 reads CASRPWTGSYEQYF. CDR3 DNA sequence: TGTGCCAGCCGACCCTGGACAGGCTCCTACGAGCAGTACTTC.

This chain uses TRBV6-5 with TRBJ1-6; no clear D gene. The V and J ends lost 2 bases and 8 bases respectively, with 7 bases between them. The CDR3 loop spans 13 amino acids. The germline V gene has CDR1 MNHEY and CDR2 SVGAGI. The chain's CDR3 is CASSYARDSPLHF. The CDR3 DNA reads TGTGCCAGCAGTTACGCGAGGGATTCACCCCTCCACTTT.

The V gene is TRBV27, the J gene TRBJ1-3, with D hard to call. This CDR3 has 19 amino acids. V dropped 4 bases and J dropped 1 base, with 23 bases sitting between them. From germline, CDR1 is MNHEY and CDR2 SMNVEV (reference sequence). The CDR3 sequence: CASSSYPPSDHFSGNTIYF. The DNA of the CDR3 is TGTGCCAGCAGTTCATACCCTCCCAGCGACCATTTTTCTGGAAACACCATATATTTT.

V usage is TRBV18 and J usage is TRBJ1-1; TRBD1 aligns across 9 bases. Germline V gene lookup returns CDR1 KGHSH and CDR2 LQKENI. V shed 6 bases, J shed 5 bases, and the junction held 7 bases outside the gene matches. There are 14 residues in the CDR3. Here the CDR3 DNA reads TGTGCCAGCTCTGGACAGGGGCCGTATACTGAAGCTTTCTTT. This translates into CASSGQGPYTEAFF.

The chain links TRBV2 to TRBJ1-2; no firm D call. V was trimmed by 6 bases and J by 5 bases, leaving 16 bases between them. Germline values: CDR1 SNHLY, CDR2 FYNNEI. This CDR3 has 14 residues. The CDR3 protein is CASSQTTIEYGYTF. CDR3 DNA: TGTGCCAGCAGCCAGACGACCATAGAGTATGGCTACACCTTC.

The V gene is TRBV4-3, the J gene TRBJ2-1; D might be TRBD2 (5 bases). Germline CDR1 and CDR2: LGHNA and YSLEER. This CDR3 has 20 amino acids. The V end was cut by 2 bases, the J end by 7 bases, with 30 bases between. The CDR3: CASSQRSALGKRGVVNEQFF. As DNA, the CDR3 is TGCGCCAGCAGCCAACGATCCGCTCTCGGGAAACGAGGTGTTGTAAATGAGCAGTTCTTC.

This chain joins TRBV5-1 and TRBJ1-2; no clear D gene. The CDR3 runs to 15 residues. Germline V gives CDR1 SGHRS, CDR2 YFSETQ. V was trimmed by 0 bases and J by 8 bases, leaving 17 bases between them. CDR3 DNA: TGCGCCAGCAGCTTGGTTGGCCCTCAGAGGCAGGGCTACACCTTC. Its protein is CASSLVGPQRQGYTF. The whole variable domain, remainder taken from reference TRBV5-1 and TRBJ1-2, is KAGVTQTPRYLIKTRGQQVTLSCSPISGHRSVSWYQQTPGQGLQFLFEYFSETQRNKGNFPGRFSGRQFSNSRSEMNVSTLELGDSALYLCASSLVGPQRQGYTFGSGTRLTVV.

The genes are TRBV11-1 and TRBJ1-1, with D unresolved. The CDR3 sequence is 12 residues long. The germline V gene encodes CDR1 SGHAT and CDR2 FQDESV (reference sequence). V shed 9 bases and J shed 6 bases, with 14 bases lying between them. CDR3 residues: CASSTRIAEAFF. The CDR3 region has the DNA TGTGCCAGTTCAACTCGTATAGCTGAAGCTTTCTTT.